The sample holds a few counts of the clone carrying this T cell receptor (delta chain). No antigen is known for it. TCRdb re-processed the PCR reads via CATT. The sample carries some 13,000 delta-chain clones, roughly 45% recorded once. The data are from a study of human gamma delta and Vdelta1 T cells. Per germline, CDR1 TSWWSYY and CDR2 QGS. This CDR3 has 18 amino acids. V was clipped by 4 bases and J by 5 bases; unmatched bases: 17. Study outcomes and limitations: Delta One T cells were reportedly polyclonal and broadly cytotoxic against acute myeloid leukemia.

The sample taken for sequencing was Vdelta1 gamma-delta T cells from blood grown in culture (DOT cells). The clonotype originates from a human donor in good health. This chain joins TRDV1 and TRDJ1, with 9 bases aligning to TRDD3. Here the CDR3 reads CALGAPALRVGDRDKLIF. For the CDR3, the DNA is TGTGCTCTTGGGGCACCGGCCCTCCGCGTGGGGGATAGGGATAAACTCATCTTT.